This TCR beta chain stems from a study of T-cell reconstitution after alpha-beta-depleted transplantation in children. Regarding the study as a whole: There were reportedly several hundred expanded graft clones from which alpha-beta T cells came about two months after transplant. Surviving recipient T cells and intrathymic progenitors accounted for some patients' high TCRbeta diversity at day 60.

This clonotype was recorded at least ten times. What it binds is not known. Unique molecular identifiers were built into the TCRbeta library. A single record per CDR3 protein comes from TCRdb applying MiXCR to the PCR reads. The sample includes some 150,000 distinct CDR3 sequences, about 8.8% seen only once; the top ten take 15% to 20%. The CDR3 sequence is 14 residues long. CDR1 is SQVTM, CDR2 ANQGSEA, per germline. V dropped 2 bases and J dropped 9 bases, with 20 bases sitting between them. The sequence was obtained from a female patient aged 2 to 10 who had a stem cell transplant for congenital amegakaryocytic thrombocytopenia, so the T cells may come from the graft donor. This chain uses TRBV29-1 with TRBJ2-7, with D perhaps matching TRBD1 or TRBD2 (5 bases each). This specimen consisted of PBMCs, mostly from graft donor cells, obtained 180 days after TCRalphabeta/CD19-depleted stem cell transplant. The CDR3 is CSVELQDTRVLQYF. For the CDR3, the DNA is TGCAGCGTTGAACTCCAGGACACTAGAGTCCTGCAGTACTTC.